A single sample is the source of the 28 T cell receptor beta chains below, sequenced in a study of blood T cell repertoires in COVID-19. The method was immunoSEQ multiplex PCR; TCRdb's version includes in-frame clones alone and lacks a portion of them. The repertoire holds approximately 400,000 clones, with more than 65% as singletons. The sequenced sample consisted of peripheral blood. The source of these receptors is a human donor with acute or convalescent COVID-19. The donor label of this sample is uncertain.

In its sample, this clone was seen a few times. The chain employs TRBV19 and TRBJ1-5; 7 bases fit TRBD1. The germline V gene encodes CDR1 LNHDA and CDR2 SQIVND (reference sequence). J lost 0 bases, V lost 3 bases, and 11 bases had no gene match. The length of the CDR3 is 18 residues. CDR3 sequence (DNA): TGTGCCAGTAGTATTCAGACAGGGTTGAAGCGTAGCAATCAGCCCCAGCATTTT. It specifies CASSIQTGLKRSNQPQHF.

V and J are TRBV15 and TRBJ2-7; D remains ambiguous. The CDR3 runs 12 residues. The germline gives CDR1 LNHNV, CDR2 YYDKDF (reference sequence). The V gene lost 2 bases and the J gene lost 3 bases, with 5 bases spanning the gap. CDR3 sequence (DNA): TGTGCCACCAGCAGACCCAACTACGAGCAGTACTTC. It translates to CATSRPNYEQYF.

CDR3 coding DNA: TGCGCCAGCAGCGGTGGAAGACAGCGAAACACTGAAGCTTTCTTT. Protein product: CASSGGRQRNTEAFF. The chain has TRBV5-1 and TRBJ1-1; the D gene is possibly TRBD1 (5 bases). CDR3 size: 15 residues. V gave up 4 bases and J gave up 2 bases, with 15 bases separating them. Germline values: CDR1 SGHRS, CDR2 YFSETQ.

The chain recombines TRBV4-2 with TRBJ2-1; a weak D match, TRBD2 (6 bases). From germline, CDR1 is LGHNA and CDR2 YNFKEQ. The V end was cut by 0 bases, the J end by 10 bases, with 16 bases between. The CDR3 is 15 amino acids. CDR3 residues: CASSQDFLRTNEQFF. DNA for the CDR3: TGTGCCAGCAGCCAAGATTTCCTGAGGACTAACGAGCAGTTCTTC.

This rearrangement joins TRBV3-1 (or the pseudogene TRBV3-2) to TRBJ2-3, with TRBD2 matching over 13 bases. V lost 4 bases to trimming and J lost 5 bases; unmatched junction nucleotides: 15. The CDR3 totals 19 residues. Germline V CDR1 and CDR2: LGHDT, YNNKEL (reference sequence). The CDR3 DNA reads as TGTGCCAGCAGCCCATACCTCGGGACACTAGCGGGGGGGGGAGATACGCAGTATTTT. Its translation is CASSPYLGTLAGGGDTQYF.

The rearrangement links TRBV27 to TRBJ1-2; 7 bases fit TRBD1. Per the germline V gene, CDR1 is MNHEY and CDR2 is SMNVEV (reference sequence). The CDR3 is 15 amino acids. V was pared by 6 bases and J by 8 bases, with 15 bases of the junction left unmatched. CDR3 DNA sequence: TGTGCCAGCAGCGGCAGGGGGGATCCTTTAACCGGCTACACCTTC. As protein: CASSGRGDPLTGYTF.

The genes are TRBV6-5 and TRBJ2-3, with D tentatively TRBD1 (6 bases). V lost 7 bases and J lost 4, with 12 bases in between. This CDR3 has 13 residues. CDR1 is MNHEY, CDR2 SVGAGI, per germline. The chain's CDR3 is CASTAGVPDTQYF. As DNA, the CDR3 is TGTGCCAGCACGGCAGGGGTCCCAGATACGCAGTATTTT.

The chain recombines TRBV19 with TRBJ2-1; 14 positions match TRBD2. After removal of 5 bases from V and 9 bases from J, the junction contained 3 bases not matched to a gene. The V gene's germline CDR1 is LNHDA and CDR2 SQIVND (reference sequence). This CDR3 region has 14 residues. CDR3 DNA sequence: TGTGCCAGTAGTCCGGGACTAGCGGGAGTTGAGCAGTTCTTC. The encoded protein is CASSPGLAGVEQFF.

The chain couples TRBV28 to TRBJ2-5, with D perhaps matching TRBD2 (6 bases). This CDR3 has 13 residues. Germline lookup yields CDR1 MDHEN and CDR2 SYDVKM. CDR3 sequence reads: CLPTRGSQETQYF. The CDR3, as DNA: TGTCTCCCGACGCGGGGTTCCCAAGAGACCCAGTACTTC.

This chain joins TRBV18 and TRBJ1-2, with D uncertain. The V and J ends lost 2 bases and 3 bases respectively, with 10 bases between them. Germline CDR1 KGHSH, CDR2 LQKENI. The CDR3 has 14 residues. The CDR3 here is CASSPGNKYYGYTF. The CDR3 coding sequence is TGTGCCAGCTCACCAGGCAATAAATACTATGGCTACACCTTC.

J is TRBJ2-1 and V is TRBV19; 7 bases agree with TRBD2. CDR1 and CDR2 (germline): LNHDA, SQIVND (reference sequence). This CDR3 has 17 residues. The J segment lost 9 bases and the V segment lost 5 bases, leaving 19 bases of the junction unmatched. In DNA form, the CDR3 reads TGTGCCAGTAGTCTCGCCGGTGGGGGGGTTAACGTTGGTGAGCAGTTCTTC. Translated, it gives CASSLAGGGVNVGEQFF.

The chain combines TRBV7-6 with TRBJ2-1; tentatively, D is TRBD2 (5 bases). V lost 3 bases to trimming and J lost 6 bases, with 12 bases between them. Germline assignment: CDR1 SGHVS and CDR2 FNYEAQ. The CDR3 covers 14 residues. CDR3 amino acids: CASSFAGWVNEQFF. DNA for the CDR3: TGTGCCAGCAGCTTCGCGGGTTGGGTCAATGAGCAGTTCTTC. The variable domain in full, with the rest retrieved from reference TRBV7-6 and TRBJ2-1, is GAGVSQSPRYKVTKRGQDVALRCDPISGHVSLYWYRQALGQGPEFLTYFNYEAQQDKSGLPNDRFSAERPEGSISTLTIQRTEQRDSAMYRCASSFAGWVNEQFFGPGTRLTVL.

This chain links TRBV2 with TRBJ2-2; the D is unclear. The length of the CDR3 is 14 residues. V was clipped by 7 bases and J by 4 bases, with 13 bases between them. Germline assignment: CDR1 SNHLY and CDR2 FYNNEI. The CDR3 nucleotides read TGTGCCAGCACTGCGACTGCTATCACCGGGGAGCTGTTTTTT. It codes for CASTATAITGELFF.

The chain combines TRBV5-4 with TRBJ2-2; 7 bases are shared with TRBD2. CDR1 is SGHNT and CDR2 is YYREEE in the germline V gene (reference sequence). The CDR3 runs 15 residues. With V trimmed by 8 bases and J by 6 bases, 13 bases remained unmatched. CDR3: CASRRPDAGAGELFF. DNA for the CDR3: TGTGCCAGTCGGCGACCCGACGCGGGGGCCGGGGAGCTGTTTTTT.

This chain links TRBV7-9 with TRBJ2-3; unclear D gene. The germline CDR1 and CDR2 sequences are SEHNR and FQNEAQ (reference sequence). The CDR3 has 13 residues. V was clipped by 5 bases and J by 4 bases, with 10 bases between them. The CDR3 here is CASSPPIPDTQYF. The DNA of the CDR3 is TGTGCCAGCAGCCCCCCCATCCCAGATACGCAGTATTTT.

The CDR3 protein is CAWSPGSRARLHF. In DNA, the CDR3 is TGTGCCTGGAGTCCCGGTTCGCGGGCCCGCCTCCACTTT. This chain connects TRBV30 to TRBJ1-6, with no clear D. The length of the CDR3 is 13 residues. V dropped 2 bases and J dropped 15 bases, with 17 bases sitting between them. CDR1 and CDR2 (germline): GTSNPN, SVGIG (reference sequence). The whole variable domain, remainder taken from reference TRBV30 and TRBJ1-6, is SQTIHQWPATLVQPVGSPLSLECTVEGTSNPNLYWYRQAAGRGLQLLFYSVGIGQISSEVPQNLSASRPQDRQFILSSKKLLLSDSGFYLCAWSPGSRARLHFGNGTRLTVT.

The chain combines TRBV5-6 with TRBJ1-1, with 9 bases identical to TRBD1. CDR1 SGHDT and CDR2 YYEEEE come from the germline V gene. The junction had 6 bases not matched to a gene; V was cut back by 4 bases and J by 5 bases. The CDR3 covers 14 residues. CDR3 amino acids: CASSITGGRTEAFF. CDR3 nucleotide sequence: TGTGCCAGCAGCATAACAGGGGGCCGAACTGAAGCTTTCTTT.

The chain recombines TRBV4-2 with TRBJ1-4, with D perhaps matching TRBD1 (6 bases). V was pared by 1 base and J by 3 bases, with 12 bases between. There are 16 residues in the CDR3. In germline, CDR1 is LGHNA, CDR2 YNFKEQ. The CDR3 sequence: CASSQGVQGANEKLFF. DNA for the CDR3: TGTGCCAGCAGCCAAGGGGTACAGGGAGCTAATGAAAAACTGTTTTTT.

This clone was picked up a small number of times. The chain employs TRBV9 and TRBJ1-3; the match to TRBD1 covers 9 bases. V was clipped by 2 bases and J by 3 bases; unmatched bases: 9. The CDR3 totals 17 residues. Germline-derived CDR1 and CDR2 are SGDLS and YYNGEE. The CDR3, as DNA: TGTGCCAGCAGCGTTCAAACAGGGGGCGCGAATGGAAACACCATATATTTT. Protein: CASSVQTGGANGNTIYF.

CDR3 sequence: CAWTRGGNTEAFF. In nucleotides, the CDR3 is TGTGCCTGGACAAGGGGTGGGAACACTGAAGCTTTCTTT. The chain recombines TRBV30 with TRBJ1-1, with TRBD1 as a possible D gene (5 bases). There are 13 residues in the CDR3. Germline CDR1 GTSNPN, CDR2 SVGIG (reference sequence). The V end lost 4 bases, the J end lost 1 base, and 10 bases lay between the germline ends. The full variable domain, in which reference TRBV30 and TRBJ1-1 provide the parts outside the CDR3, is SQTIHQWPATLVQPVGSPLSLECTVEGTSNPNLYWYRQAAGRGLQLLFYSVGIGQISSEVPQNLSASRPQDRQFILSSKKLLLSDSGFYLCAWTRGGNTEAFFGQGTRLTVV.

The chain employs TRBV7-9 and TRBJ1-5; 7 bases match TRBD1. CDR1 is SEHNR, CDR2 FQNEAQ, per germline (reference sequence). The V and J ends lost 1 base and 4 bases, in that order; junction bases with no gene match: 1. The CDR3 covers 14 residues. CDR3 bases: TGTGCCAGCAGCTTAGAGGGGGCAAATCAGCCCCAGCATTTT. This sequence encodes CASSLEGANQPQHF.

This clone was detected only a few times. The chain has TRBV21-1 and TRBJ2-1; the table's D call of TRBD2 was not tested on the DNA. TRBV21-1 is deemed a pseudogene. The CDR3 length is 19 residues. DNA for the CDR3: TGTGCCAGCAGCAAAGGTTGGGCTAGCGGGCCCCCCAGGGCGGATGAGCAGTTCTTC. It yields the protein CASSKGWASGPPRADEQFF.

This clone appeared a single time. V usage is TRBV11-2 and J usage is TRBJ1-1; 7 nucleotides agree with TRBD1. The V gene's germline CDR1 is SGHAT and CDR2 FQNNGV. Trimming cost V 4 bases and J 1 base; bases outside gene matches: 0. The length of the CDR3 is 13 residues. As DNA, the CDR3 is TGTGCCAGCAGCTGGACAGGGAACACTGAAGCTTTCTTT. Protein sequence: CASSWTGNTEAFF.

The CDR3 sequence: CASSQERMRATGNTIYF. The CDR3 bases are TGTGCCAGCAGCCAAGAGAGGATGAGGGCTACTGGAAACACCATATATTTT. J is TRBJ1-3 and V is TRBV4-2; D is uncertain. The CDR3 is 17 amino acids. V was pared by 0 bases and J by 2 bases, with 14 bases between. Germline loops: CDR1 LGHNA, CDR2 YNFKEQ.

This chain joins TRBV20-1 and TRBJ2-1; TRBD2 might be the D (5 bases). V lost 3 bases and J lost 0, with 12 bases in between. The CDR3 is 15 amino acids. CDR1 is DFQATT and CDR2 is SNEGSKA in the germline V gene (reference sequence). CDR3 nucleotides: TGCAGTGCTAGTGATCCGCGGGCCTCCTACAATGAGCAGTTCTTC. Translation gives CSASDPRASYNEQFF.

This rearrangement joins TRBV2 to TRBJ1-2, with 7 nucleotides matching TRBD1. The length of the CDR3 is 15 residues. The J segment lost 5 bases and the V segment lost 4 bases, leaving 10 bases of the junction unmatched. Germline V gives CDR1 SNHLY, CDR2 FYNNEI. CDR3 DNA: TGTGCCAGCAGTGGCGACAGGGCACAAGTTTATGGCTACACCTTC. Its protein is CASSGDRAQVYGYTF. The full variable domain, completed using reference TRBV2 and TRBJ1-2, is EPEVTQTPSHQVTQMGQEVILRCVPISNHLYFYWYRQILGQKVEFLVSFYNNEISEKSEIFDDQFSVERPDGSNFTLKIRSTKLEDSAMYFCASSGDRAQVYGYTFGSGTRLTVV.

The V call is TRBV18, the J call TRBJ1-2; TRBD1 is a possible D gene (6 bases). The germline gives CDR1 KGHSH, CDR2 LQKENI. Trimming left V 0 bases short and J 8 bases short, with 16 bases between. This CDR3 has 15 residues. The CDR3 DNA follows: TGTGCCAGCTCACCACCGAATAGGGGGTCGACCGGCTACACCTTC. It codes for CASSPPNRGSTGYTF.

The table lists this clone with a few counts. The chain uses TRBV7-2 and TRBJ1-1, with D tentatively TRBD1 (5 bases). Germline V gene sequence: CDR1 SGHTA, CDR2 FQGNSA. This CDR3 region has 13 residues. The germline V and J ends were trimmed by 5 bases and 3 bases, with 10 bases remaining between them. The CDR3 DNA sequence: TGTGCCAGCAGCCCCAGGGTTTACACTGAAGCTTTCTTT. Its translation is CASSPRVYTEAFF.